Listed below are T cell receptor beta chains from one sample, sequenced in a study of T cell responses to AZD1222 COVID-19 vaccine. Libraries were prepared by immunoSEQ multiplex PCR; TCRdb keeps only in-frame clonotypes and omits some of them. The sample contains about 130,000 clones, roughly 90% of which appear only once. This material consisted of peripheral blood, taken on day 0 of AZD1222 vaccination. These receptors were taken from an adult in good health. Each CDR3 is given with its conserved first and last residue. A D gene is named only where the DNA matches it firmly. Where a row states a size, it is once, few, many or the class of an expanded clone; other rows omit it.

d_call cdr3_length j_call clone_size v_call cdr3_aa cdr3_nt
. 17 TRBJ2-4 . TRBV7-2 CASSSPPGTLAKNIQYF TGTGCCAGCAGCTCCCCGCCGGGGACACTGGCCAAAAACATTCAGTACTTC
. 15 TRBJ1-2 . TRBV4-3 CASSQGRQGSYGYTF TGCGCCAGCAGCCAAGGGCGGCAGGGATCCTATGGCTACACCTTC
TRBD2 14 TRBJ2-5 . TRBV2 CASSERGGQETQYF TGTGCCAGCAGCGAGCGGGGGGGCCAAGAGACCCAGTACTTC
. 14 TRBJ1-3 . TRBV5-1 CASSLGSAGNTIYF TGCGCCAGCAGCTTGGGGTCAGCTGGAAACACCATATATTTT
. 16 TRBJ2-2 once TRBV19 CASKTWGVMRTGELFF TGTGCCAGTAAGACGTGGGGGGTAATGCGCACCGGGGAGCTGTTTTTT
. 11 TRBJ1-1 . TRBV2 CASTGPLSAFF TGTGCCAGCACCGGGCCACTGTCGGCTTTCTTT
. 13 TRBJ1-6 . TRBV7-6 CASSAGSAPPLHF TGTGCCAGCAGCGCCGGGTCCGCTCCACCCCTCCACTTT
. 13 TRBJ1-2 . TRBV5-3 CAPLGANNYGYTF TGTGCCCCTTTGGGGGCGAATAACTATGGCTACACCTTC
. 9 TRBJ1-5 . TRBV21-1 CASSQPQHF TGTGCCAGCTCTCAGCCCCAGCATTTT
. 13 TRBJ1-2 once TRBV7-6 CASSPTENYGYTF TGTGCCAGCAGCCCGACAGAGAACTATGGCTACACCTTC
TRBD1 15 TRBJ1-2 . TRBV7-2 CASSLTGGVVYGYTF TGTGCCAGCAGCCTAACAGGGGGCGTAGTCTATGGCTACACCTTC
. 15 TRBJ2-3 . TRBV20-1 CSASTIGSGLDTQYF TGCAGTGCTAGTACGATCGGATCGGGCTTGGATACGCAGTATTTT
TRBD2 18 TRBJ2-1 . TRBV27 CASSRGTSGGAGFGEQFF TGTGCCAGCAGTCGCGGGACTAGCGGGGGGGCCGGATTTGGAGAGCAGTTCTTC
TRBD1 16 TRBJ2-3 once TRBV4-1 CASSFGLGTGADTQYF TGCGCCAGCAGCTTTGGCCTCGGGACAGGGGCGGATACGCAGTATTTT
. 16 TRBJ1-2 . TRBV7-8 CASSFLDLLPGSGYTF TGTGCCAGCAGCTTCTTGGACCTACTACCTGGTAGCGGCTACACCTTC
. 16 TRBJ1-6 . TRBV10-3 CAISLSSGFTGSPLHF TGTGCCATCAGTTTATCCTCAGGGTTTACGGGTTCACCCCTCCACTTT
. 15 TRBJ1-1 . TRBV27 CASSPPGTPGTEAFF TGTGCCAGCAGTCCGCCGGGGACCCCGGGCACTGAAGCTTTCTTT
. 14 TRBJ2-1 . TRBV6-5 CASSYAGEDNEQFF TGTGCCAGCAGTTATGCTGGTGAAGACAATGAGCAGTTCTTC
. 12 TRBJ2-5 . TRBV6-5 CASRVLSETQYF TGTGCCAGCCGCGTTCTAAGCGAGACCCAGTACTTC
. 13 TRBJ1-2 . TRBV19 CASSKDGYYGYTF TGTGCCAGTAGTAAGGACGGATACTATGGCTACACCTTC
. 12 TRBJ1-2 . TRBV30 CAWSWGPGGYTF TGTGCCTGGTCTTGGGGCCCGGGTGGCTACACCTTC
TRBD1 16 TRBJ2-1 . TRBV5-8 CASSLGTARTANEQFF TGTGCCAGCAGCCTAGGGACAGCCCGTACAGCCAATGAGCAGTTCTTC
. 11 TRBJ1-1 . TRBV30 CAWGQMGEAFF TGTGCCTGGGGACAGATGGGAGAAGCTTTCTTT
. 11 TRBJ2-3 . TRBV7-2 CASTPDGVQYF TGTGCCAGCACCCCGGACGGGGTGCAGTATTTT
TRBD1 16 TRBJ1-2 . TRBV5-1 CASSLVGQGVNDGYTF TGCGCCAGCAGCTTGGTAGGACAGGGGGTTAATGATGGCTACACCTTC
TRBD1 15 TRBJ2-7 . TRBV19 CASSTTGTGWYEQYF TGTGCCAGTAGTACCACCGGGACAGGGTGGTACGAGCAGTACTTC
TRBD1 12 TRBJ2-7 . TRBV10-3 CATGQALDEQYF TGTGCCACGGGACAGGCCCTCGACGAGCAGTACTTC
. 13 TRBJ1-1 . TRBV30 CAWSAHLRDEAFF TGTGCCTGGAGTGCCCACCTGCGGGATGAAGCTTTCTTT
. 16 TRBJ1-2 . TRBV9 CASSVAAHGANYGYTF TGTGCCAGCAGCGTAGCCGCACACGGGGCGAACTATGGCTACACCTTC
. 11 TRBJ1-3 . TRBV29-1 CSVKSGNTIYF TGCAGCGTTAAATCTGGAAACACCATATATTTT
. 14 TRBJ1-1 . TRBV29-1 CSVEDDRYHTEAFF TGCAGCGTTGAAGACGACAGGTACCACACTGAAGCTTTCTTT
TRBD1 14 TRBJ1-5 . TRBV5-1 CASSLGQANQPQHF TGCGCCAGCAGCTTAGGACAGGCAAATCAGCCCCAGCATTTT
. 14 TRBJ1-2 . TRBV18 CASSINLENYGYTF TGTGCCAGCTCAATAAATCTGGAAAACTATGGCTACACCTTC
. 14 TRBJ1-4 . TRBV6-5 CASGRVGANEKLFF TGTGCCAGCGGCAGGGTTGGGGCTAATGAAAAACTGTTTTTT
TRBD1 13 TRBJ1-3 . TRBV7-9 CANRGSSGNTIYF TGTGCCAACAGGGGCTCTTCTGGAAACACCATATATTTT